The clone carrying this T cell receptor beta chain was counted only a few times. The V end lost 1 base, the J end lost 6 bases, and 13 bases lay between the germline ends. The CDR3 runs to 14 residues. Germline V gene data show CDR1 as SGHTA and CDR2 as FQGNSA. Of the isolated RNA, all was reverse transcribed, and so the sequenced material was expressed TCRB transcripts. Produced via immunoSEQ multiplex PCR; TCRdb's table is partial and in-frame only. The sample has about half a million clones; about an eighth are singletons. These data come from a study of beta chain features in type 1 diabetes. The chain is built from TRBV7-2 and TRBJ2-7; D call uncertain. This sequence was found in a woman between 18 and 29 years old in good health. Sequenced sample: naive CD4+ T cells from blood. CDR3 residues: CASSLESGRSEQYF. The CDR3 DNA follows: TGTGCCAGCAGCTTAGAATCGGGCAGGTCCGAGCAGTACTTC.